These T cell receptor beta chains were read from a single sample in a study of blood T cells in healthy people across ages. TCRdb re-analysed the 5' RACE reads in MiXCR, keeping a single row per CDR3 protein. Among over 950,000 distinct CDR3 sequences listed, under 40% were seen once. Specimen: blood. The receptors come from a man aged 18 to 30 in good health. The CDR3 runs from the conserved cysteine through the conserved F or W.

V: TRBV27
J: TRBJ2-1
CDR3: CASSLGAGLREQFF

V: TRBV20-1
J: TRBJ1-4
CDR3: CSAHVQGLREKLFF

V: TRBV7-2
J: TRBJ2-3
CDR3: CASSSYSADTQYF

V: TRBV12-3/TRBV12-4
J: TRBJ1-2
CDR3: CASSFYRGRYGYTF

V: TRBV20-1
J: TRBJ1-1
CDR3: CSARGGTFGRDKAFF

V: TRBV20-1
J: TRBJ1-1
CDR3: CSARRGFTEAFF

V: TRBV6-5
J: TRBJ1-2
CDR3: CASRDQGLNGYTF

V: TRBV7-2
J: .
CDR3: CASTPSRYEQYF

V: TRBV7-2
J: TRBJ2-7
CDR3: CASSLASSSGGSSYEQYF

V: TRBV6-5
J: TRBJ1-2
CDR3: CARIPKRPPNYGYTF

V: TRBV20-1
J: TRBJ1-1
CDR3: CSALSLIQSNTEAFF

V: TRBV27
J: TRBJ1-5
CDR3: CASTFSINQPQHF